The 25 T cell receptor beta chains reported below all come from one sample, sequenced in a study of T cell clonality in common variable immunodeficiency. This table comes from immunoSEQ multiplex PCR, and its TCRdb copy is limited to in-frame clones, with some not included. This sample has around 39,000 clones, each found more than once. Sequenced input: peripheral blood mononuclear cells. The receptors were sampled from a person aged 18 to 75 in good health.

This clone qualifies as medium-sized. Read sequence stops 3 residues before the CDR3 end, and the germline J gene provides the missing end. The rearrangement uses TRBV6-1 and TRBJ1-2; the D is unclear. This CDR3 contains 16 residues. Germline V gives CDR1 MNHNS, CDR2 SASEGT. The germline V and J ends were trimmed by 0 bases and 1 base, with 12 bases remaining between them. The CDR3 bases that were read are TGTGCCAGCAGTGAAGCGCTGGCAGAAAGTAACTATGGC. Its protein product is CASSEALAESNYG. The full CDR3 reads CASSEALAESNYGYTF.

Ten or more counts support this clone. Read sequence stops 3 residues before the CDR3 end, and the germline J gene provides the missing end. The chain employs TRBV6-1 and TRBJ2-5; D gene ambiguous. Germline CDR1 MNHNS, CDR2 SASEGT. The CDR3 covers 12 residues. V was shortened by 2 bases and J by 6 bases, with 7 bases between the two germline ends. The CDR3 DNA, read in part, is TGTGCCAGCAGTGAATTTAAAAAGACC. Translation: CASSEFKKT. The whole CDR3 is CASSEFKKTQYF.

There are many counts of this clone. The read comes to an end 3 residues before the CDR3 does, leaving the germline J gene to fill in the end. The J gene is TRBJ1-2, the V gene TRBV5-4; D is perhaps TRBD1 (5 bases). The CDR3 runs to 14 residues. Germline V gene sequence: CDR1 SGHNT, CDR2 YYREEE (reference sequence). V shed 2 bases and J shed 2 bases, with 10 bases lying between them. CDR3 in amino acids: CASSFPQGNYGYTF. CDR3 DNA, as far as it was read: TGTGCCAGCAGCTTCCCCCAGGGCAACTATGGC.

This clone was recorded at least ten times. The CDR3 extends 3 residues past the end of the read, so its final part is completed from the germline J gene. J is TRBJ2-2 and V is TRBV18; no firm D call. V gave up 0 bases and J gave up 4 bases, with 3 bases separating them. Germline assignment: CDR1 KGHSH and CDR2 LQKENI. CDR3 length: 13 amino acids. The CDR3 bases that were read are TGTGCCAGCTCACCACCGGCCACCGGGGAG. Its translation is CASSPPATGE. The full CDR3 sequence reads CASSPPATGELFF.

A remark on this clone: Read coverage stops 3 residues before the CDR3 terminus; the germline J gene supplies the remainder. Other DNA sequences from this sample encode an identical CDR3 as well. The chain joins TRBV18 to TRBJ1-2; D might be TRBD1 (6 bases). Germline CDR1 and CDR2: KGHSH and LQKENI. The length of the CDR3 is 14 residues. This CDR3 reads CASSPIRDNRGYTF. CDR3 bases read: TGTGCCAGCTCACCGATCCGGGACAATCGGGGC.

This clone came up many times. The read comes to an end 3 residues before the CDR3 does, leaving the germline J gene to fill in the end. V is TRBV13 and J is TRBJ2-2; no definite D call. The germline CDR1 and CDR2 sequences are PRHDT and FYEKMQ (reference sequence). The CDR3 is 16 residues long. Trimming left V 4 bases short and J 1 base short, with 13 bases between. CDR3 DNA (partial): TGTGCCAGCAGCTCCCAACAGATTAAGAACACCGGGGAG. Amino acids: CASSSQQIKNTGE. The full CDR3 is CASSSQQIKNTGELFF.

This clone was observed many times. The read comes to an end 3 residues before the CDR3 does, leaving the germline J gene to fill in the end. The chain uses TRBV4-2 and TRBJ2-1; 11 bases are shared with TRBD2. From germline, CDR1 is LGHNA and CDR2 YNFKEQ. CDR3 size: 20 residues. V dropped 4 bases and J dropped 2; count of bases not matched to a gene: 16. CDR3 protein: CASSPPQGSSGRGPYNEQFF. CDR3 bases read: TGTGCCAGCAGCCCACCCCAGGGTAGTAGCGGGAGGGGCCCCTACAATGAG.

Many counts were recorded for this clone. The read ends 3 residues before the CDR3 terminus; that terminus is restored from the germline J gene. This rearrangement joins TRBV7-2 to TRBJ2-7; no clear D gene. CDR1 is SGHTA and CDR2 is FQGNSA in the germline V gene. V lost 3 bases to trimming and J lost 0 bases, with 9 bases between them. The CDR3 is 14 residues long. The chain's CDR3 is CASSLTGPSYEQYF. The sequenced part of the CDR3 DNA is TGTGCCAGCAGCTTGACGGGTCCCTCCTACGAG.

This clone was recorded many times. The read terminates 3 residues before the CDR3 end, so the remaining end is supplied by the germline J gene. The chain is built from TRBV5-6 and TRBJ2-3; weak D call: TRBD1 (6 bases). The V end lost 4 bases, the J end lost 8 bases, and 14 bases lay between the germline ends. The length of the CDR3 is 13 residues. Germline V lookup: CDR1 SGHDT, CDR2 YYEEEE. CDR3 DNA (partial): TGTGCCAGCAGCCCCGACAGCAGGGGTACG. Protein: CASSPDSRGT. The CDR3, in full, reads CASSPDSRGTQYF.

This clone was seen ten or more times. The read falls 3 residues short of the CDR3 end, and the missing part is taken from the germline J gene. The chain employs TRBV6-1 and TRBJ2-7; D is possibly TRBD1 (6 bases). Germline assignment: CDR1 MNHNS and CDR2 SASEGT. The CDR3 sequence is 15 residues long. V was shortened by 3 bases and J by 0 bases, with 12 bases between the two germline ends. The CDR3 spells CASSEGAGSSYEQYF. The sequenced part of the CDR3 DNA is TGTGCCAGCAGTGAGGGGGCAGGGAGCTCCTACGAG.

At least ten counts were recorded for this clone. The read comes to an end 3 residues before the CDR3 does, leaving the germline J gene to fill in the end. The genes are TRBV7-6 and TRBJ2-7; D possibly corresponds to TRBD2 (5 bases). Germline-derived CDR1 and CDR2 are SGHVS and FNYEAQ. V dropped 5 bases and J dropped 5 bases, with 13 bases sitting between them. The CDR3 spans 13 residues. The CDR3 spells CASSHPAGNEQYF. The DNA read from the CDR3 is TGTGCCAGCAGCCACCCGGCGGGTAACGAG.

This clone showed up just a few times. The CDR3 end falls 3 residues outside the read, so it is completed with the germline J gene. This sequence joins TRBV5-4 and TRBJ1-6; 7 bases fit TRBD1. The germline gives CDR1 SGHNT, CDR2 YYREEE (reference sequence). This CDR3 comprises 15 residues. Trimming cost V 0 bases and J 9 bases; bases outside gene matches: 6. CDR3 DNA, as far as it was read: TGTGCCAGCAGCTTGGCCGGGACAGTGGGTTCACCC. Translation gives CASSLAGTVGSP. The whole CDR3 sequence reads CASSLAGTVGSPLHF.

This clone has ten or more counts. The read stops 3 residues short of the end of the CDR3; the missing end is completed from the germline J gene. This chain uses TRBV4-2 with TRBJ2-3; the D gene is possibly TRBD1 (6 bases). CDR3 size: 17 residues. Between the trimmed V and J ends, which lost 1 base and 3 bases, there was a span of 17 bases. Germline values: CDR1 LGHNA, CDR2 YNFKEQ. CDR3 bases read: TGTGCCAGCAGCCAAGGGGTAGGCGGCCAGGGGACAGATACG. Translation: CASSQGVGGQGTDT. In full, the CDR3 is CASSQGVGGQGTDTQYF.

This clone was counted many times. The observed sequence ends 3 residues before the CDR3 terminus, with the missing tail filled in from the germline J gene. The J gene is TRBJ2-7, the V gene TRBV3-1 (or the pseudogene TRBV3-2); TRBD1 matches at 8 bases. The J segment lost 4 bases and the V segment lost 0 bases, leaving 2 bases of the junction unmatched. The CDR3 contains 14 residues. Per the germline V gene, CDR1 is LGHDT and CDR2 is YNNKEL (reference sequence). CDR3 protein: CASSQEGQVYEQYF. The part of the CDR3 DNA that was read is TGTGCCAGCAGCCAAGAGGGACAGGTGTACGAG.

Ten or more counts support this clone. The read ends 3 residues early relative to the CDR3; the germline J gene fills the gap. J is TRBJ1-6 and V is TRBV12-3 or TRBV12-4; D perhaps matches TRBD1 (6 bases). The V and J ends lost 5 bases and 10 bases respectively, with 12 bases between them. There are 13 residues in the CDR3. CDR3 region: CASSPGGGSPLHF. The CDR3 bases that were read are TGTGCCAGCAGTCCCGGAGGGGGATCACCC.

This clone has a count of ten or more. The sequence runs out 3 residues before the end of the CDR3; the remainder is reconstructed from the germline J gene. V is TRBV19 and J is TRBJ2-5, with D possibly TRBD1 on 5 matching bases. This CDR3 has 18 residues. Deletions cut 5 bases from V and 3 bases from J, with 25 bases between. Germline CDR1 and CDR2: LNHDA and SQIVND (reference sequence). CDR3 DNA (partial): TGTGCCAGTAGTGGAATATATGGGGATGGGGCTGTCGAAGAGACC. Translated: CASSGIYGDGAVEET. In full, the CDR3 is CASSGIYGDGAVEETQYF.

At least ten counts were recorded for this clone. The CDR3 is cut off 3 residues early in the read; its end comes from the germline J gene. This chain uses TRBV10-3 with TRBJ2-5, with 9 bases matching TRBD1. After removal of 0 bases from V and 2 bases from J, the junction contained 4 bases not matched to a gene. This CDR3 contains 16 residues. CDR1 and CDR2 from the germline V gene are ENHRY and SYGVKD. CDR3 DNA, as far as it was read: TGTGCCATCAGTGAGTCTCCGGGACAGGGTCAAGAGACC. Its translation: CAISESPGQGQET. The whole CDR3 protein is CAISESPGQGQETQYF.

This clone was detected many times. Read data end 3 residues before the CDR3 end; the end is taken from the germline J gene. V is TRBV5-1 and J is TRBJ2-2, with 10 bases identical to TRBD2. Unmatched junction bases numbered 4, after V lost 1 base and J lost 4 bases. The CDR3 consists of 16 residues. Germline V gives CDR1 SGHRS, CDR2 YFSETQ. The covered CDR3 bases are TGCGCCAGCAGCTTGTTTGCTAGCGGGAGCACCGGGGAG. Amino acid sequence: CASSLFASGSTGE. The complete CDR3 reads CASSLFASGSTGELFF.

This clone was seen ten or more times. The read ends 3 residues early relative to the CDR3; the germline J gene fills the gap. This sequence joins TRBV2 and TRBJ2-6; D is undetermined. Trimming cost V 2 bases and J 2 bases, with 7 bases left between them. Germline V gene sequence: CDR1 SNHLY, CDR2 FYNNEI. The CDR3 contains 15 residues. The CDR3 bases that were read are TGTGCCAGCAGTGAATCGGGTACTGGGGCCAACGTC. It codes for CASSESGTGANV. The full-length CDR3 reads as CASSESGTGANVLTF.

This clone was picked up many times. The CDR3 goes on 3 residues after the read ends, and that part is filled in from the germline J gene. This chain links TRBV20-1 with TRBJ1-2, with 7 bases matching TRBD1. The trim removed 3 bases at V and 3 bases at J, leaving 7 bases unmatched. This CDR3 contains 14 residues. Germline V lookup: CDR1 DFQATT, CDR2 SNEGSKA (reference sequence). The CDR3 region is CSASRQGGDYGYTF. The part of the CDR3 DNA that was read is TGCAGTGCTAGCCGACAGGGCGGAGACTATGGC.

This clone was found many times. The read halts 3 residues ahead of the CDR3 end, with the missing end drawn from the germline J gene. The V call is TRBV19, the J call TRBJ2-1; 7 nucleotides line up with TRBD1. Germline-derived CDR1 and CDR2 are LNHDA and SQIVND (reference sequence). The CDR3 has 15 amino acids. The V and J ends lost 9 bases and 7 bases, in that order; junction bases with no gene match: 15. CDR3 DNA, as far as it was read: TGTGCCAGCGAATATACAGGGGCGGTTAGGAATGAG. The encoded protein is CASEYTGAVRNE. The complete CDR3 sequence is CASEYTGAVRNEQFF.

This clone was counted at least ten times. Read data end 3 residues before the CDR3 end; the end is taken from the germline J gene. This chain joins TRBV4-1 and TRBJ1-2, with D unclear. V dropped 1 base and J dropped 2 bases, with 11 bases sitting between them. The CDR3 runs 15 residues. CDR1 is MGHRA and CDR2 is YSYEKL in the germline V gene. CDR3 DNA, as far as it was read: TGCGCCAGCAGCCAAGGCGAGGGTCTGAACTATGGC. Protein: CASSQGEGLNYG. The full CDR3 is CASSQGEGLNYGYTF.

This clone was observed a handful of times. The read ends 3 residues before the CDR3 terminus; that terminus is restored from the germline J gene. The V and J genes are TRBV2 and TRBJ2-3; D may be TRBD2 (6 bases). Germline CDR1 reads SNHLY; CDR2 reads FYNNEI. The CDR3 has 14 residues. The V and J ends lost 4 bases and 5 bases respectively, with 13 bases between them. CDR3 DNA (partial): TGTGCCAGCAGTGGTTGGGGGGAAGGAGATACG. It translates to CASSGWGEGDT. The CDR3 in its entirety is CASSGWGEGDTQYF.

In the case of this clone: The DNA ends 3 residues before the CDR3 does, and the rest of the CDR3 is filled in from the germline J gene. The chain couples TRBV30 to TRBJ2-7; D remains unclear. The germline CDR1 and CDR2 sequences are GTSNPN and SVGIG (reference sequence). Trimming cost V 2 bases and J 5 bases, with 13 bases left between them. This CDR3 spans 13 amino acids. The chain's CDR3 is CAWSSSGSNEQYF. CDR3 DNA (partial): TGTGCCTGGAGTTCCTCCGGTAGTAACGAG.

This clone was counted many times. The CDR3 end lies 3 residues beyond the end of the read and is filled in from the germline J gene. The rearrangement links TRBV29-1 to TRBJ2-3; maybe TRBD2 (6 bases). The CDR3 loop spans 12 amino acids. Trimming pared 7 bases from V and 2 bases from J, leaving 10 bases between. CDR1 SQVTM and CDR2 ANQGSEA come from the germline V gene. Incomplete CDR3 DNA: TGCAGCGGTGGGACTCACACAGATACG. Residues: CSGGTHTDT. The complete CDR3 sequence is CSGGTHTDTQYF.